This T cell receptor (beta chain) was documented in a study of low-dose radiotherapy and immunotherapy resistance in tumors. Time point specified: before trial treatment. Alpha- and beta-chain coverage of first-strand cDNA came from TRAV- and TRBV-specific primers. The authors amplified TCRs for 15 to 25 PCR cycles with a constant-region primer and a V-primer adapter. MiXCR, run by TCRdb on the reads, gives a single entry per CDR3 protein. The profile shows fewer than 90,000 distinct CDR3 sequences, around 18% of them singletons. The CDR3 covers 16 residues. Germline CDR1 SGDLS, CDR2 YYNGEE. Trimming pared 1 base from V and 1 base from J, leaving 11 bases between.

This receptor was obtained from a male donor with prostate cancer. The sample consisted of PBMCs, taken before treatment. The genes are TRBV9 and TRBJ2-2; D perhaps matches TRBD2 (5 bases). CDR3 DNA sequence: TGTGCCAGCAGCGTAACCTCGACTAAGAACACCGGGGAGCTGTTTTTT. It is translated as CASSVTSTKNTGELFF.